This T cell receptor (beta chain) was observed in a study of T cell repertoires in cytomegalovirus infection. A single record per CDR3 protein comes from TCRdb applying MiXCR to the reads. The table shows approximately 140,000 distinct CDR3 sequences, with less than 9.5% occurring only once. This CDR3 has 16 residues. Germline loops: CDR1 SGHTA, CDR2 FQGNSA. Trimming removed 5 bases from V and 0 bases from J, with 11 bases in between. At least ten counts were recorded for this clonotype. The clonotype originates from a human donor in good health (CMV status not recorded). Some clones in this sample may be carry-over from other donors' samples. This chain uses TRBV7-2 with TRBJ1-6; TRBD1 is a possible D gene (6 bases). Sequenced sample: PBMCs. CDR3 loop: CASSRTGNSYNSPLHF. CDR3 DNA sequence: TGTGCCAGCAGCCGAACAGGGAACTCCTATAATTCACCCCTCCACTTT.